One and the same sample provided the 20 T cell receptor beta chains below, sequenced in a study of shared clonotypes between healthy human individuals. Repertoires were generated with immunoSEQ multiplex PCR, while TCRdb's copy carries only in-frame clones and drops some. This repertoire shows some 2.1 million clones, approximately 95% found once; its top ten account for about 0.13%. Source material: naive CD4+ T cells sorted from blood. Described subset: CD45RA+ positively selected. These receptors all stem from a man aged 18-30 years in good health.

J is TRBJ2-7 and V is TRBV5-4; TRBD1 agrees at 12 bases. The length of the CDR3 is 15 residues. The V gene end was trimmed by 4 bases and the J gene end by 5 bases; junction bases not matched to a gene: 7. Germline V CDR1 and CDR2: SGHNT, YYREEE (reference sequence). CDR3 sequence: CASSRRDRGHHEQYF. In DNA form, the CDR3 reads TGTGCCAGCAGCCGCCGGGACAGGGGGCATCACGAGCAGTACTTC.

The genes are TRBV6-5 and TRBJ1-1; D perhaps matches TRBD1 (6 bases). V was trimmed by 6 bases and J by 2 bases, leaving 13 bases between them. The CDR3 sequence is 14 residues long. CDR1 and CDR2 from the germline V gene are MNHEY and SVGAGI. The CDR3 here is CASSLQGKNTEAFF. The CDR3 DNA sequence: TGTGCCAGCAGCCTCCAGGGGAAAAACACTGAAGCTTTCTTT.

The CDR3 sequence is CASSDGGPSQETQYF. The CDR3 coding sequence is TGCGCCAGCAGCGATGGGGGACCCAGCCAAGAGACCCAGTACTTC. V gene TRBV5-1 combines with J gene TRBJ2-5; D may be TRBD1 or TRBD2 (5 bases each). Germline V gene data show CDR1 as SGHRS and CDR2 as YFSETQ. Trimming shortened V by 4 bases and J by 1 base, and 14 bases separated the two germline ends. The CDR3 is 15 amino acids.

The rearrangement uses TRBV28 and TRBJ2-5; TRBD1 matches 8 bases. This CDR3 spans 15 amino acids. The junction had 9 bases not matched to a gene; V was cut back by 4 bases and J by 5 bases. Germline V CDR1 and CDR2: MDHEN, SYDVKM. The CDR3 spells CASSSPPGGRETQYF. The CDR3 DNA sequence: TGTGCCAGCAGTTCACCCCCAGGGGGCCGGGAGACCCAGTACTTC.

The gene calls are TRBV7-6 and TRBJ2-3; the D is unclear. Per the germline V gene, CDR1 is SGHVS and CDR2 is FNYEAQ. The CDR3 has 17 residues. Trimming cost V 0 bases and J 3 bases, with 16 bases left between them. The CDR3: CASSLAGIGSPTDTQYF. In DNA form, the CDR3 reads TGTGCCAGCAGCTTAGCGGGCATCGGATCGCCTACAGATACGCAGTATTTT.

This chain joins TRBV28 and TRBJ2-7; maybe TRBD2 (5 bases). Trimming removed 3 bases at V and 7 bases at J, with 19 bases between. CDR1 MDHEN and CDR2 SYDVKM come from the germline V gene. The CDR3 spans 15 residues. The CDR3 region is CASSFASGKPGEQYF. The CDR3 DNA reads TGTGCCAGCAGTTTTGCCTCGGGGAAGCCGGGGGAGCAGTACTTC.

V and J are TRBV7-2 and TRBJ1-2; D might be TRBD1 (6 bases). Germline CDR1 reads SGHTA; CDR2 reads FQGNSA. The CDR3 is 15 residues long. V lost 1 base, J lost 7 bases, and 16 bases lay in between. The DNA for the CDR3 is TGTGCCAGCAGCTTAGTCTCGGGACAAGTGCCTGGCTACACCTTC. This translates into CASSLVSGQVPGYTF.

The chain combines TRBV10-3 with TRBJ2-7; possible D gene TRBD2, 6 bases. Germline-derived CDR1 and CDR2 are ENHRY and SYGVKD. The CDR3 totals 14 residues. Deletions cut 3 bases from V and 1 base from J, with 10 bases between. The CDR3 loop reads CAISDGRESYEQYF. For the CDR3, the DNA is TGTGCCATCAGTGACGGGAGAGAGTCCTACGAGCAGTACTTC.

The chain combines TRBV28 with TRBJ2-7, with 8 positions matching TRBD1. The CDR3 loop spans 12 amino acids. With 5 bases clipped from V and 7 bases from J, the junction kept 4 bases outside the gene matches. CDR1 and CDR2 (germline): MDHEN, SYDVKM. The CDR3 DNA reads TGTGCCAGCAGTCTGCGACAGGGGGAGCAGTACTTC. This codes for CASSLRQGEQYF.

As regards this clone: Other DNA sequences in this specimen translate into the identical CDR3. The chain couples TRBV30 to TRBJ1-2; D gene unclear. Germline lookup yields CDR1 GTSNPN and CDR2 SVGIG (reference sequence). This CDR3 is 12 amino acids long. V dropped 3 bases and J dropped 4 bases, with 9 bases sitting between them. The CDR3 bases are TGTGCCTGGAGAGAGGGCTCCTATGGCTACACCTTC. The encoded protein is CAWREGSYGYTF.

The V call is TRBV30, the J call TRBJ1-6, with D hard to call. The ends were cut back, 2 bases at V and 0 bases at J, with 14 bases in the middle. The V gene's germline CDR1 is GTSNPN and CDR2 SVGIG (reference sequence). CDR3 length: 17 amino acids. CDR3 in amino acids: CAWSSGRTSSYNSPLHF. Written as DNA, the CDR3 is TGTGCCTGGAGTTCGGGCAGAACGAGCTCCTATAATTCACCCCTCCACTTT.

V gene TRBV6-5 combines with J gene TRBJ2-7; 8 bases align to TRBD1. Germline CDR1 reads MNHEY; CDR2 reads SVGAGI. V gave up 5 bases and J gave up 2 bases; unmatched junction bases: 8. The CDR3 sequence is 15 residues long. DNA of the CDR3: TGTGCCAGCAGTAAACGACAGGGGTCCCCCTACGAGCAGTACTTC. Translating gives CASSKRQGSPYEQYF.

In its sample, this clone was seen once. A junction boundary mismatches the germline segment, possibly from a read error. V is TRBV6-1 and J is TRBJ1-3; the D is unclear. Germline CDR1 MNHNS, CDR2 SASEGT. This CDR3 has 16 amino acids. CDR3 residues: CAISESLGRSGNTIYF. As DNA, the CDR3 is TGTGCCATCAGTGAGTCCCTGGGTCGCTCTGGAAACACCATATATTTT.

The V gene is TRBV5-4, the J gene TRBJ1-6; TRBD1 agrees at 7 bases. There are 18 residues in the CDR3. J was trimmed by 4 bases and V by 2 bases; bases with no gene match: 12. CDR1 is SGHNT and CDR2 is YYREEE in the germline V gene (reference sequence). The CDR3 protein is CASSLRDSQGVYNSPLHF. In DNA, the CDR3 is TGTGCCAGCAGCTTACGGGACAGTCAGGGCGTGTATAATTCACCCCTCCACTTT.

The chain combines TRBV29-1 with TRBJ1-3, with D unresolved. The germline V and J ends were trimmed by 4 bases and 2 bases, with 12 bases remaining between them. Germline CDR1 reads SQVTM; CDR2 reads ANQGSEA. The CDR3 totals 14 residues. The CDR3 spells CSVVNLLAGNTIYF. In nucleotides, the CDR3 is TGCAGCGTTGTTAATCTCTTGGCTGGAAACACCATATATTTT.

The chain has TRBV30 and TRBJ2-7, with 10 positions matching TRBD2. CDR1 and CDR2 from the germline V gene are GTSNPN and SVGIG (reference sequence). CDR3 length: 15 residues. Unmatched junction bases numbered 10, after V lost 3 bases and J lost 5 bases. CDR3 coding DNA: TGTGCCTGGAGGGGAGCGGGAGGGCCTTACGACGAGCAGTACTTC. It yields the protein CAWRGAGGPYDEQYF.

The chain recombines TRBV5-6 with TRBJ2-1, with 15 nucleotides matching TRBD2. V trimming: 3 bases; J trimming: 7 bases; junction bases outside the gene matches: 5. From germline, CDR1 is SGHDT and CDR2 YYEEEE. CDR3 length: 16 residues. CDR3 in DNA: TGTGCCAGCAGCTGGGGACTAGCGGGAGGAGGGAATGAGCAGTTCTTC. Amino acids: CASSWGLAGGGNEQFF.

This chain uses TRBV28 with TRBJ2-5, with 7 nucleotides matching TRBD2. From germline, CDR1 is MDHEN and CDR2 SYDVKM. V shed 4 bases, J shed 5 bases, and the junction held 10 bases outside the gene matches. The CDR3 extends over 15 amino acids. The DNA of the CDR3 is TGTGCCAGCAGTTCTTCCGGGGGTAGCGGGGAGACCCAGTACTTC. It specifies CASSSSGGSGETQYF.

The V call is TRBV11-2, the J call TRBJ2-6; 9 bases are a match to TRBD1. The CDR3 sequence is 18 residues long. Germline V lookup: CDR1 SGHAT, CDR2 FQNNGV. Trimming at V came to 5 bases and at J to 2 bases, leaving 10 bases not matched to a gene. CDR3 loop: CASSLTGGLPTGANVLTF. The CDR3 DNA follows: TGTGCCAGCAGCCTCACAGGGGGCCTACCTACTGGGGCCAACGTCCTGACTTTC.

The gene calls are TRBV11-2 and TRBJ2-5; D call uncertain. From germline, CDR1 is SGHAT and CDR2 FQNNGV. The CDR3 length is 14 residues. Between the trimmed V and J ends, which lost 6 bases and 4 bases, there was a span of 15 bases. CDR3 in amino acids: CASRKVGWGETQYF. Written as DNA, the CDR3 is TGTGCCAGCAGAAAAGTGGGGTGGGGAGAGACCCAGTACTTC. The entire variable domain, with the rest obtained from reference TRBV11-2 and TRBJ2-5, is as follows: EAGVAQSPRYKIIEKRQSVAFWCNPISGHATLYWYQQILGQGPKLLIQFQNNGVVDDSQLPKDRFSAERLKGVDSTLKIQPAKLEDSAVYLCASRKVGWGETQYFGPGTRLLVL.